This TCR beta chain originates from a study of cytomegalovirus exposure and HLA in healthy donors. As for the study in general: Of all 400 or so donors who were genotyped, about 84% belonged to the Caucasian-associated ancestry cluster.

Study outcomes and limitations: Later, an analysis showed that TCR beta chains associated with HLA were more clonally expanded than others that were equally common. Later analysis identified a missense DCLRE1C variant that was linked to TCR beta V- and J-gene trimming. Beyond CMV serostatus, there was no information to go on about immune exposure.

V lost 0 bases to trimming and J lost 0 bases; unmatched junction nucleotides: 7. The CDR3 runs to 17 residues. From germline, CDR1 is KGHSH and CDR2 LQKENI. Vbeta (60) and Jbeta (13) primers were used in the PCR. TCRdb's copy holds only in-frame clones and misses some; the assay was immunoSEQ multiplex PCR. Of tens of thousands of clones detected, approximately 58% appear once; the ten largest clones hold about 3%. This clone came up a few times. Antigen unknown. The sequence came from a woman in her fifties or sixties in good health and CMV-seronegative. The genes are TRBV18 and TRBJ2-5, with 7 bases that match TRBD1. Sequenced input: PBMCs. DNA of the CDR3: TGTGCCAGCTCACCACCCGAGACAGGGATGTACCAAGAGACCCAGTACTTC. This codes for CASSPPETGMYQETQYF.